Each of the 24 T cell receptor beta chains below was sequenced from the same sample in a study of blood T cell repertoires in COVID-19 (dated by TCRdb to about 2020). Library preparation used the immunoSEQ multiplex PCR assay. This immuneACCESS table, as held by TCRdb, lists in-frame sequences with V and J called but not all clones. Of the missing ones, under half trace to an unresolved V gene in checked studies; the others have no known cause. This sample is represented by 90,000 to 120,000 clones; 88% of them were singletons. 6.8% of the sample goes to the ten largest clones. The sample was peripheral blood. These receptors all stem from a man aged 50-60 years with active or convalescent COVID-19.

V and J are TRBV7-9 and TRBJ1-2, with D unresolved. CDR3 size: 16 residues. The V gene's germline CDR1 is SEHNR and CDR2 FQNEAQ (reference sequence). Trimming removed 4 bases from V and 0 bases from J, with 15 bases in between. CDR3 loop: CASSSPGGRANYGYTF. The CDR3 bases are TGTGCCAGCAGCTCCCCGGGAGGGAGAGCTAACTATGGCTACACCTTC.

This rearrangement joins TRBV9 to TRBJ1-2, with a weak D call TRBD1 (6 bases). CDR1 SGDLS and CDR2 YYNGEE come from the germline V gene. Trimming stripped 2 bases from V and 6 bases from J, with 11 bases between. This CDR3 spans 13 amino acids. The CDR3 spells CASSVGQGNGYTF. The CDR3 bases are TGTGCCAGCAGCGTGGGTCAGGGGAATGGCTACACCTTC.

The chain carries TRBV29-1 and TRBJ2-7; TRBD2 agrees at 7 bases. Germline V CDR1 and CDR2: SQVTM, ANQGSEA. The V segment lost 6 bases and the J segment 1 base; nucleotides outside the gene matches: 9. This CDR3 region has 14 residues. The CDR3 region has the DNA TGCAGCGTCTCGACGGCGGGAGTTTCCTACGAGCAGTACTTC. Amino acid sequence: CSVSTAGVSYEQYF.

The chain uses TRBV5-1 and TRBJ1-1, with 12 bases identical to TRBD1. From germline, CDR1 is SGHRS and CDR2 YFSETQ. With V trimmed by 4 bases and J by 9 bases, 4 bases remained unmatched. The CDR3 runs 13 residues. CDR3 sequence: CASSTGTGGQAFF. CDR3 sequence (DNA): TGCGCCAGCAGCACCGGGACAGGGGGCCAAGCTTTCTTT.

The chain recombines TRBV30 with TRBJ2-1; possibly TRBD2 for D (5 bases). Trimming took off 5 bases at V and 7 bases at J, with 18 bases between the two ends. Per germline, CDR1 GTSNPN and CDR2 SVGIG (reference sequence). The CDR3 covers 14 residues. DNA for the CDR3: TGTGCCTGGGGCCGCCTTTCGGGGTCGAATGAGCAGTTCTTC. Its translation: CAWGRLSGSNEQFF.

The rearrangement links TRBV27 to TRBJ2-7; D possibly corresponds to TRBD1 (5 bases). The CDR3 extends over 13 amino acids. The V end was cut by 5 bases, the J end by 1 base, with 9 bases between. Germline-derived CDR1 and CDR2 are MNHEY and SMNVEV (reference sequence). The DNA for the CDR3 is TGTGCCAGCAGTCCAGGGTCGTCCTACGAGCAGTACTTC. Protein product: CASSPGSSYEQYF.

This clone came up a few times. The V gene is TRBV15, the J gene TRBJ2-3; 7 nucleotides agree with TRBD2. V dropped 1 base and J dropped 3; count of bases not matched to a gene: 4. Per the germline V gene, CDR1 is LNHNV and CDR2 is YYDKDF (reference sequence). This CDR3 is 15 amino acids long. CDR3 nucleotide sequence: TGTGCCACCAGCAGAGGGGGGGAGGGTACAGATACGCAGTATTTT. It yields the protein CATSRGGEGTDTQYF.

The rearrangement uses TRBV29-1 and TRBJ2-4; D perhaps matches TRBD2 (6 bases). Germline lookup yields CDR1 SQVTM and CDR2 ANQGSEA. V was pared by 3 bases and J by 0 bases, with 12 bases between. The CDR3 consists of 15 residues. The CDR3 DNA reads as TGCAGCGTTGAGGTTCGGGGGTTAGCCAAAAACATTCAGTACTTC. This encodes CSVEVRGLAKNIQYF. The whole variable domain, filled in from reference TRBV29-1 and TRBJ2-4, reads SAVISQKPSRDICQRGTSLTIQCQVDSQVTMMFWYRQQPGQSLTLIATANQGSEATYESGFVIDKFPISRPNLTFSTLTVSNMSPEDSSIYLCSVEVRGLAKNIQYFGAGTRLSVL.

This sequence joins TRBV29-1 and TRBJ1-3, with 7 bases aligning to TRBD1. There are 17 residues in the CDR3. Germline values: CDR1 SQVTM, CDR2 ANQGSEA. Trimming removed 7 bases from V and 0 bases from J; junction bases left unmatched: 15. As DNA, the CDR3 is TGCAGCGCACCCTGGAGGGACAGTCTTCCCTCTGGAAACACCATATATTTT. Translated: CSAPWRDSLPSGNTIYF.

This clone came up once. The chain links TRBV9 to TRBJ2-6; D may be TRBD1 (6 bases). The CDR3 consists of 17 residues. V lost 3 bases and J 0 bases, leaving 13 bases between the germline ends. Germline loops: CDR1 SGDLS, CDR2 YYNGEE. This CDR3 reads CASSAGQWGSGANVLTF. CDR3 nucleotide sequence: TGTGCCAGCAGCGCAGGACAGTGGGGCTCTGGGGCCAACGTCCTGACTTTC.

The chain recombines TRBV5-8 with TRBJ2-7, with TRBD1 matching 7 bases. CDR3 length: 15 amino acids. Germline loops: CDR1 SGHTS, CDR2 YDEGEE. The V segment lost 0 bases and the J segment 6 bases; nucleotides outside the gene matches: 9. The CDR3 loop is CASSLARGLKVEQYF. Written as DNA, the CDR3 is TGTGCCAGCAGCTTGGCTAGGGGGCTAAAGGTCGAGCAGTACTTC.

The V call is TRBV19, the J call TRBJ2-1; D unclear. V shed 4 bases and J shed 4 bases, with 5 bases lying between them. Germline V gene lookup returns CDR1 LNHDA and CDR2 SQIVND (reference sequence). The CDR3 is 12 amino acids. As DNA, the CDR3 is TGTGCCAGTAGTAAACGGTACAATGAGCAGTTCTTC. Encoded protein: CASSKRYNEQFF. The variable domain in full, completed from reference TRBV19 and TRBJ2-1, reads DGGITQSPKYLFRKEGQNVTLSCEQNLNHDAMYWYRQDPGQGLRLIYYSQIVNDFQKGDIAEGYSVSREKKESFPLTVTSAQKNPTAFYLCASSKRYNEQFFGPGTRLTVL.

The V and J genes are TRBV20-1 and TRBJ2-1; 7 positions agree with TRBD2. CDR3 length: 18 amino acids. The V and J ends lost 3 bases and 5 bases, in that order; junction bases with no gene match: 19. Germline CDR1 reads DFQATT; CDR2 reads SNEGSKA (reference sequence). CDR3 loop: CSASPIAGVLSAHNEQFF. The CDR3 nucleotides read TGCAGTGCTAGTCCTATCGCGGGGGTTCTGTCTGCCCACAATGAGCAGTTCTTC.

The chain combines TRBV27 with TRBJ1-2, with 8 positions matching TRBD1. The CDR3 runs 15 residues. The germline CDR1 and CDR2 sequences are MNHEY and SMNVEV (reference sequence). V lost 6 bases and J lost 6; bases outside the gene matches: 12. CDR3 bases: TGTGCCAGCAGGTGGACAGGGCTGGGGGTCCATGGCTACACCTTC. Protein: CASRWTGLGVHGYTF.

This clone was seen just once. This chain joins TRBV5-5 and TRBJ2-7; 7 nucleotides line up with TRBD2. Germline trimming cut 0 bases from V and 4 bases from J; bases unmatched to any gene: 10. There are 16 residues in the CDR3. Germline CDR1 and CDR2: SGHKS and YYEKEE (reference sequence). The CDR3 reads CASSLASRERPYEQYF. The CDR3 DNA sequence: TGTGCCAGCAGCTTGGCATCGCGGGAGAGGCCTTACGAGCAGTACTTC.

CDR3 nucleotides: TGTGCCAGCAGCCAAGATCCCCTCGTAGCCGGGACAGGGAGGGAGACCCAGTACTTC. This codes for CASSQDPLVAGTGRETQYF. The chain recombines TRBV4-2 with TRBJ2-5, with TRBD1 matching 9 bases. Germline loops: CDR1 LGHNA, CDR2 YNFKEQ. The CDR3 loop spans 19 amino acids. The ends lost 0 bases at V and 5 bases at J; junction bases unmatched: 16.

This chain links TRBV12-3 or TRBV12-4 with TRBJ1-1, with D hard to call. V was shortened by 1 base and J by 7 bases, with 7 bases between the two germline ends. This CDR3 spans 12 amino acids. The CDR3 is CASSLDTNEAFF. The CDR3 nucleotides are TGTGCCAGCAGTTTAGACACAAATGAAGCTTTCTTT.

The rearrangement joins TRBV28 to TRBJ1-6; D perhaps matches TRBD1 (5 bases). The germline V gene has CDR1 MDHEN and CDR2 SYDVKM. V shed 3 bases and J shed 7 bases, with 13 bases lying between them. CDR3 length: 15 amino acids. The CDR3 sequence: CASSFPRAGNSPLHF. In nucleotides, the CDR3 is TGTGCCAGCAGTTTTCCCAGGGCGGGGAATTCACCCCTCCACTTT. Complete variable domain (other parts from reference TRBV28 and TRBJ1-6): DVKVTQSSRYLVKRTGEKVFLECVQDMDHENMFWYRQDPGLGLRLIYFSYDVKMKEKGDIPEGYSVSREKKERFSLILESASTNQTSMYLCASSFPRAGNSPLHFGNGTRLTVT.

V is TRBV15 and J is TRBJ2-6; 7 nucleotides match TRBD1. Germline V CDR1 and CDR2: LNHNV, YYDKDF (reference sequence). The CDR3 is made up of 16 amino acids. Losses at the gene ends were 4 bases for V and 0 bases for J; bases not matched to a gene: 3. As DNA, the CDR3 is TGTGCCACCAGCAAAGGACAGGTCTCTGGGGCCAACGTCCTGACTTTC. It translates to CATSKGQVSGANVLTF.

This clone was counted between two and nine times. The chain carries TRBV19 and TRBJ2-3, with 9 bases identical to TRBD2. Germline V CDR1 and CDR2: LNHDA, SQIVND (reference sequence). V lost 6 bases to trimming and J lost 2 bases; unmatched junction nucleotides: 3. The CDR3 extends over 14 amino acids. The CDR3 sequence: CASRGTSTTDTQYF. The CDR3 nucleotides read TGTGCCAGTAGAGGGACTAGCACCACAGATACGCAGTATTTT.

The J gene is TRBJ2-7, the V gene TRBV27; 7 bases align to TRBD2. V trimming: 4 bases; J trimming: 4 bases; junction bases outside the gene matches: 7. Germline V gives CDR1 MNHEY, CDR2 SMNVEV (reference sequence). This CDR3 spans 14 amino acids. CDR3 sequence (DNA): TGTGCCAGCAGTTCCGGACTAGGAGGGTACGAGCAGTACTTC. Its translation: CASSSGLGGYEQYF.

This chain uses TRBV30 with TRBJ2-6, with D unclear. CDR3 length: 15 residues. In germline, CDR1 is GTSNPN, CDR2 SVGIG (reference sequence). Trimming stripped 2 bases from V and 4 bases from J, with 12 bases between. CDR3 coding DNA: TGTGCCTGGAGTCTGGTGACAACCGGGGCCAACGTCCTGACTTTC. Residues: CAWSLVTTGANVLTF.

This clone was recorded once. The chain carries TRBV28 and TRBJ2-2, with 7 bases identical to TRBD1. The germline gives CDR1 MDHEN, CDR2 SYDVKM. The length of the CDR3 is 16 residues. V lost 4 bases and J lost 2; bases outside the gene matches: 7. CDR3 protein: CASSSPGQINTGELFF. The CDR3 nucleotides read TGTGCCAGCAGTTCCCCGGGACAGATCAACACCGGGGAGCTGTTTTTT.

The gene calls are TRBV19 and TRBJ2-7; 7 bases are a match to TRBD1. The V and J ends lost 4 bases and 2 bases, in that order; junction bases with no gene match: 5. The CDR3 covers 14 residues. CDR1 is LNHDA and CDR2 is SQIVND in the germline V gene (reference sequence). CDR3 in amino acids: CASSTGQVPYEQYF. CDR3 bases: TGTGCCAGTAGTACTGGACAGGTCCCCTACGAGCAGTACTTC.